Reported below is one T cell receptor (beta chain). Antigen: not known. The sample originates from a study of cytomegalovirus exposure and HLA in healthy donors. Study as a whole: Sequencing of roughly 180 million T cells in an earlier analysis found approximately 120 million unique TCR beta sequences. Study-wide findings and caveats: Rare TCR sequences dominated, though some public TCRs recurred in many donors. The authors later found HLA-associated TCR beta chains more clonally expanded than equally common others.

The PCR was carried out with 60 Vbeta primers and 13 Jbeta primers. Here immunoSEQ multiplex PCR was the method, and the copy in TCRdb shows in-frame clones only, minus some. The data contain 150,000 to 160,000 clones, 60% to 85% of them singletons. The CDR3 contains 16 residues. The V end lost 0 bases, the J end lost 0 bases, and 9 bases lay between the germline ends. Germline values: CDR1 SNHLY, CDR2 FYNNEI. Input material: PBMCs. The chain is built from TRBV2 and TRBJ1-5; TRBD1 is a possible D gene (6 bases). This clonotype was sampled from a woman in her 40s in good health and CMV-seronegative. Written as DNA, the CDR3 is TGTGCCAGCAGTGAAGCGGACAGTGGTAGCAATCAGCCCCAGCATTTT. Residues: CASSEADSGSNQPQHF. The full variable domain, completed using reference TRBV2 and TRBJ1-5, is EPEVTQTPSHQVTQMGQEVILRCVPISNHLYFYWYRQILGQKVEFLVSFYNNEISEKSEIFDDQFSVERPDGSNFTLKIRSTKLEDSAMYFCASSEADSGSNQPQHFGDGTRLSIL.